One and the same sample provided the 17 T cell receptor beta chains below, sequenced in a study of early T cells in non-severe SARS-CoV-2 infection (dated by TCRdb to the early 2020s). Receptor amplification or capture employed 5' RACE. The sample was run on a NextSeq 500. Using fastp trimming at Q25 and MiXCR clonotype assembly, TCRdb reanalyzed the public sequencing data and kept in-frame beta chains. Each record represents a unique CDR3 protein, reported with the most common genes and DNA among its rows. This sample comprises 65,000 to 95,000 distinct CDR3 sequences, around 9.9% of them detected only once. The ten largest clonotypes hold about 5.3% of the sample. The sequenced sample consisted of whole blood. The origin of the receptors is an adult who was a healthcare worker with PCR-confirmed SARS-CoV-2 infection or an uninfected control (not recorded which).

As DNA, the CDR3 is TGCGCCAGCAGCCAAGATGCCTCCCGCGGCGACGAGCAGTACTTC. Amino acids: CASSQDASRGDEQYF. This chain uses TRBV4-1 with TRBJ2-7; D remains ambiguous. V shed 0 bases and J shed 5 bases, with 14 bases lying between them. The CDR3 contains 15 residues. CDR1 MGHRA and CDR2 YSYEKL come from the germline V gene.

This clonotype was seen repeatedly, ten times or more. CDR3 protein: CASSPNTVGELFF. DNA of the CDR3: TGTGCCAGCAGCCCTAACACGGTCGGGGAGCTGTTTTTT. The chain carries TRBV7-8 and TRBJ2-2; D gene unclear. Germline assignment: CDR1 SGHVS and CDR2 FQNEAQ. Trimming took off 5 bases at V and 7 bases at J, with 11 bases between the two ends. The CDR3 sequence is 13 residues long.

The DNA of the CDR3 is TGTGCCAGCAATACCGGGAACCGGGGTTATGGCTACACCTTC. This codes for CASNTGNRGYGYTF. The rearrangement links TRBV2 to TRBJ1-2; no clear D. Trimming removed 7 bases from V and 5 bases from J, with 17 bases in between. The CDR3 extends over 14 amino acids. CDR1 is SNHLY, CDR2 FYNNEI, per germline.

The chain combines TRBV28 with TRBJ2-1, with D possibly TRBD2 on 9 matching bases. This CDR3 has 23 amino acids. V was shortened by 1 base and J by 7 bases, with 38 bases between the two germline ends. The germline V gene has CDR1 MDHEN and CDR2 SYDVKM. CDR3 protein: CASSLLVTVTGESYSGRWNEQFF. The CDR3 DNA sequence: TGTGCCAGCAGTTTATTGGTTACTGTGACAGGGGAGTCTTATAGCGGGAGATGGAATGAGCAGTTCTTC.

V usage is TRBV30 and J usage is TRBJ1-1; D gene unclear. With 3 bases removed from V and 1 base from J, the gap between germline ends came to 9 bases. Germline V gene lookup returns CDR1 GTSNPN and CDR2 SVGIG (reference sequence). The CDR3 runs 13 residues. In DNA form, the CDR3 reads TGTGCCTGGAGCGACAACCCGAACACTGAAGCTTTCTTT. This translates into CAWSDNPNTEAFF.

This clonotype was seen ten or more times. The chain joins TRBV30 to TRBJ2-7, with D hard to call. CDR3 size: 12 residues. Germline CDR1 reads GTSNPN; CDR2 reads SVGIG (reference sequence). Between the trimmed V and J ends, which lost 0 bases and 4 bases, there was a span of 7 bases. CDR3: CAWSVSVYEQYF. Written as DNA, the CDR3 is TGTGCCTGGAGTGTATCGGTTTACGAGCAGTACTTC.

This clonotype was counted ten times or more. The chain uses TRBV18 and TRBJ2-3; the D is unclear. This CDR3 contains 14 residues. Germline loops: CDR1 KGHSH, CDR2 LQKENI. Deletions cut 0 bases from V and 4 bases from J, with 8 bases between. The CDR3 reads CASSPPRPADTQYF. DNA of the CDR3: TGTGCCAGCTCACCACCGCGGCCAGCAGATACGCAGTATTTT.

This clonotype appeared many times. The chain joins TRBV5-1 to TRBJ2-7; D tentatively fits TRBD1 or TRBD2 (6 bases each). The V end lost 0 bases, the J end lost 3 bases, and 10 bases lay between the germline ends. In germline, CDR1 is SGHRS, CDR2 YFSETQ. This CDR3 is built from 14 residues. The CDR3 DNA reads TGCGCCAGCAGCTTGGGACAGGACTACTACGAGCAGTACTTC. Its protein product is CASSLGQDYYEQYF.

This clonotype has at least ten counts. The V gene is TRBV21-1, the J gene TRBJ2-1. TRBV21-1 is a pseudogene. This CDR3 comprises 13 residues. CDR3 nucleotide sequence: TGTGCCAGCAGCAAAGCGCTGGACAATGAGCAGTTCTTC. Protein product: CASSKALDNEQFF.

This clonotype was seen only a few times. The V call is TRBV2, the J call TRBJ2-2; a possible D gene is TRBD2 (5 bases). Germline-derived CDR1 and CDR2 are SNHLY and FYNNEI. Between the trimmed V and J ends, which lost 8 bases and 7 bases, there was a span of 8 bases. This CDR3 is built from 11 residues. The chain's CDR3 is CASSSIGELFF. The CDR3 DNA reads TGTGCCAGCTCTAGCATCGGGGAGCTGTTTTTT. Supplemented by reference TRBV2 and TRBJ2-2, the full variable domain reads EPEVTQTPSHQVTQMGQEVILRCVPISNHLYFYWYRQILGQKVEFLVSFYNNEISEKSEIFDDQFSVERPDGSNFTLKIRSTKLEDSAMYFCASSSIGELFFGEGSRLTVL.

This clonotype occurred many times. One junction end disagrees with the germline gene, perhaps due to a read error. The V and J genes are TRBV12-3 or TRBV12-4 and TRBJ2-1; D unclear. The length of the CDR3 is 11 residues. The CDR3 here is CASSLGDEQFF. CDR3 DNA: TGTGCCAGCAGCTTAGGCGATGAGCAGTTCTTC.

This clonotype occurred many times. The chain couples TRBV6-1 to TRBJ1-2; tentatively, D is TRBD1 (5 bases). Germline assignment: CDR1 MNHNS and CDR2 SASEGT. Trimming took 5 bases from V and 4 from J, leaving 11 bases between them. The CDR3 has 13 residues. The CDR3 coding sequence is TGTGCCAGCAGTCACAGCAGGGTCTATGGCTACACCTTC. This encodes CASSHSRVYGYTF.

This clonotype was seen a few times. This chain's CDR3 is CASRQGALNEQFF. The CDR3 DNA is TGCGCCAGCAGACAGGGCGCCCTCAATGAGCAGTTCTTC. The chain carries TRBV5-1 and TRBJ2-1; D may be TRBD1 (6 bases). Trimming cost V 5 bases and J 6 bases, with 12 bases left between them. CDR1 and CDR2 from the germline V gene are SGHRS and YFSETQ. There are 13 residues in the CDR3.

This clonotype was seen repeatedly, ten times or more. The chain uses TRBV27 and TRBJ2-1, with 8 bases identical to TRBD1. Germline CDR1 reads MNHEY; CDR2 reads SMNVEV (reference sequence). J was trimmed by 2 bases and V by 8 bases; bases with no gene match: 5. This CDR3 is built from 14 residues. CDR3 DNA: TGTGCCAGCCAAGAGACAGGGGCCTACAATGAGCAGTTCTTC. Its protein is CASQETGAYNEQFF.

The chain combines TRBV7-2 with TRBJ2-5; D might be TRBD2 (7 bases). The CDR3 contains 11 residues. V was shortened by 4 bases and J by 11 bases, with 11 bases between the two germline ends. Germline V gene lookup returns CDR1 SGHTA and CDR2 FQGNSA. CDR3 amino acids: CASSSRGGQYF. In DNA, the CDR3 is TGTGCCAGCAGCTCAAGGGGGGGACAGTACTTC.

This clonotype was observed at least ten times. This chain links TRBV7-2 with TRBJ2-7, with D tentatively TRBD1 or TRBD2 (5 bases each). There are 15 residues in the CDR3. Trimming took 5 bases from V and 2 from J, leaving 16 bases between them. The germline V gene encodes CDR1 SGHTA and CDR2 FQGNSA. The CDR3 nucleotides are TGTGCCAGCAGCCCAAGGAGTCAGGGAGCCTACGAGCAGTACTTC. Its translation: CASSPRSQGAYEQYF.

This chain links TRBV11-2 with TRBJ1-3, with no clear D. The CDR3 has 15 residues. V gave up 3 bases and J gave up 0 bases, with 9 bases separating them. Germline V gene data show CDR1 as SGHAT and CDR2 as FQNNGV. CDR3 in amino acids: CASSLLASSGNTIYF. The CDR3, as DNA: TGTGCCAGCAGCTTGCTGGCCAGCTCTGGAAACACCATATATTTT.